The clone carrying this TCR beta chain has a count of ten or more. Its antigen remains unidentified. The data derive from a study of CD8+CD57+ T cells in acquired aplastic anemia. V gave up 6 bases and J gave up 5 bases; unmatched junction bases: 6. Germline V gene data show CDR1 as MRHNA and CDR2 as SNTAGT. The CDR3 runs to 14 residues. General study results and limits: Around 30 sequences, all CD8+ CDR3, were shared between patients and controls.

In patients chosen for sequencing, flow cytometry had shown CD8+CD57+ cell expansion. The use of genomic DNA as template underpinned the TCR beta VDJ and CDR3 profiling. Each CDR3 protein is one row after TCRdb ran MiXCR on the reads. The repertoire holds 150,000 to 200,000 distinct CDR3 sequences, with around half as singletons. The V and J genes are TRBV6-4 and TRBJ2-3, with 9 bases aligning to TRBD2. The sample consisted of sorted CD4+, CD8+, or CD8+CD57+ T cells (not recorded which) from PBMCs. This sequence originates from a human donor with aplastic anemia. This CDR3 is CASSPSGGRDTQYF. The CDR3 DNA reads TGTGCCAGCAGCCCCAGCGGGGGGAGAGATACGCAGTATTTT.